These 27 T cell receptor beta chains were sequenced from one sample in a study of CD8 T cells in Susac syndrome. When the RNA was reverse transcribed, random hexamers were used with an input of about 0.5 to 1 ug. TCRdb re-called the immunoSEQ multiplex PCR reads with MiXCR, one entry per CDR3 protein. Here the sample spans approximately 120,000 distinct CDR3 sequences, less than 97% being singletons. Sequencing used CD4+ T cells from PBMCs. These TCRs come from a human donor in good health.

The chain carries TRBV29-1 and TRBJ1-1; possible D gene TRBD1, 5 bases. Germline-derived CDR1 and CDR2 are SQVTM and ANQGSEA. The CDR3 loop spans 12 amino acids. Trimming took 7 bases from V and 1 from J, leaving 10 bases between them. CDR3 loop: CSGRQSNTEAFF. Here the CDR3 DNA reads TGCAGCGGCAGACAGTCGAACACTGAAGCTTTCTTT.

The chain uses TRBV5-1 and TRBJ1-2; 7 nucleotides agree with TRBD1. Trimming cost V 3 bases and J 5 bases; bases outside gene matches: 4. The CDR3 has 13 amino acids. Germline V CDR1 and CDR2: SGHRS, YFSETQ. The CDR3 sequence is CASSWDSAYGYTF. The CDR3 DNA follows: TGCGCCAGCAGCTGGGACAGCGCATATGGCTACACCTTC.

The CDR3 nucleotides are TGTGCCAGCAGCCAAGTCCGACGAGCGGGAGTCATACCGAGCTCCTACAATGAGCAGTTCTTC. Translation: CASSQVRRAGVIPSSYNEQFF. The rearrangement joins TRBV3-1 to TRBJ2-1; 8 positions agree with TRBD2. Trimming at V came to 1 base and at J to 0 bases, leaving 17 bases not matched to a gene. In germline, CDR1 is LGHDT, CDR2 YNNKEL (reference sequence). The CDR3 sequence is 21 residues long.

V gene TRBV20-1 combines with J gene TRBJ2-3; 16 bases fit TRBD2. Germline lookup yields CDR1 DFQATT and CDR2 SNEGSKA (reference sequence). With 6 bases clipped from V and 6 bases from J, the junction kept 6 bases outside the gene matches. The CDR3 length is 15 residues. CDR3 nucleotide sequence: TGCAGTGCGGAAGGGACTAGCGGGAGGGGGGATACGCAGTATTTT. This translates into CSAEGTSGRGDTQYF.

J is TRBJ1-1 and V is TRBV30; D unclear. The length of the CDR3 is 13 residues. Germline V gene data show CDR1 as GTSNPN and CDR2 as SVGIG (reference sequence). V was clipped by 3 bases and J by 0 bases, with 8 bases between them. For the CDR3, the DNA is TGTGCCTGGAGCTATAACATGAACACTGAAGCTTTCTTT. This translates into CAWSYNMNTEAFF.

CDR3 residues: CASRPWDRGVTGELFF. The CDR3 bases are TGTGCCAGCAGGCCCTGGGACAGGGGAGTTACCGGGGAGCTGTTTTTT. The gene calls are TRBV6-6 and TRBJ2-2; the match to TRBD1 covers 10 bases. The CDR3 runs 16 residues. V trimming: 6 bases; J trimming: 5 bases; junction bases outside the gene matches: 9. CDR1 is MNHNY and CDR2 is SVGAGI in the germline V gene (reference sequence).

This rearrangement joins TRBV6-5 to TRBJ1-2; D may be TRBD1 (6 bases). The CDR3 totals 14 residues. CDR1 is MNHEY and CDR2 is SVGAGI in the germline V gene. Trimming stripped 0 bases from V and 8 bases from J, with 13 bases between. In DNA, the CDR3 is TGTGCCAGCAGTTACTCAGGGGGGCCTTGGGGCTACACCTTC. This sequence encodes CASSYSGGPWGYTF.

The genes are TRBV29-1 and TRBJ2-3, with TRBD2 identical over 8 bases. Germline values: CDR1 SQVTM, CDR2 ANQGSEA. Trimming at V came to 5 bases and at J to 2 bases, leaving 12 bases not matched to a gene. The length of the CDR3 is 16 residues. CDR3 DNA: TGCAGCGTTCCTACCCCCTACGGGGGGGCCACAGATACGCAGTATTTT. It specifies CSVPTPYGGATDTQYF.

CDR3 nucleotides: TGTGCCAGCAGCGCCTTCGACAGGCTGAACACTGAAGCTTTCTTT. This sequence encodes CASSAFDRLNTEAFF. The chain couples TRBV3-1 to TRBJ1-1; D is possibly TRBD1 (6 bases). Germline V gene sequence: CDR1 LGHDT, CDR2 YNNKEL (reference sequence). The CDR3 is made up of 15 amino acids. The ends were cut back, 5 bases at V and 0 bases at J, with 13 bases in the middle.

This chain uses TRBV5-1 with TRBJ1-1; TRBD1 aligns across 7 bases. Germline-derived CDR1 and CDR2 are SGHRS and YFSETQ. The CDR3 is 15 amino acids. The trim removed 4 bases at V and 1 base at J, leaving 7 bases unmatched. The CDR3 DNA follows: TGCGCCAGCAGCGAACAGGGGACGGGGAACACTGAAGCTTTCTTT. Translation gives CASSEQGTGNTEAFF.

This sequence joins TRBV30 and TRBJ2-5, with 10 bases aligning to TRBD2. Per germline, CDR1 GTSNPN and CDR2 SVGIG (reference sequence). The length of the CDR3 is 14 residues. V was clipped by 5 bases and J by 5 bases; unmatched bases: 8. The CDR3 DNA sequence: TGTGCCTGGGGTCCAGCGGGGGGGCAGGAGACCCAGTACTTC. Its translation: CAWGPAGGQETQYF.

The chain couples TRBV6-5 to TRBJ2-7, with no clear D. This CDR3 has 8 residues. Trimming pared 7 bases from V and 11 bases from J, leaving 6 bases between. From germline, CDR1 is MNHEY and CDR2 SVGAGI. As DNA, the CDR3 is TGTGCCAGCATTCCCGAGTACTTC. Its protein is CASIPEYF.

The chain couples TRBV6-5 to TRBJ1-2; 9 bases map to TRBD1. Germline CDR1 is MNHEY and CDR2 is SVGAGI. There are 16 residues in the CDR3. The J segment lost 7 bases and the V segment lost 1 base, leaving 10 bases of the junction unmatched. The CDR3 DNA follows: TGTGCCAGCAGTTACTATTCGACAGGGGGGCATCGTGGCTACACCTTC. As protein: CASSYYSTGGHRGYTF.

The rearrangement links TRBV7-8 to TRBJ2-7, with D perhaps given as TRBD1 or TRBD2 (5 bases each). Trimming left V 5 bases short and J 0 bases short, with 14 bases between. The CDR3 is 15 amino acids. CDR1 is SGHVS, CDR2 FQNEAQ, per germline. CDR3 sequence: CASSHRFGASYEQYF. The CDR3, as DNA: TGTGCCAGCAGCCATAGATTCGGGGCCTCCTACGAGCAGTACTTC.

The chain combines TRBV12-3 or TRBV12-4 with TRBJ1-1; D is uncertain. The CDR3 extends over 16 amino acids. V gave up 1 base and J gave up 1 base, with 13 bases separating them. CDR3 DNA sequence: TGTGCCAGCAGTTTAGATGTGTGGCAGGAGAACACTGAAGCTTTCTTT. It codes for CASSLDVWQENTEAFF.

The J gene is TRBJ1-2, the V gene TRBV3-1, with D possibly TRBD1 on 5 matching bases. Deletions cut 5 bases from V and 5 bases from J, with 12 bases between. The germline gives CDR1 LGHDT, CDR2 YNNKEL (reference sequence). The CDR3 is 13 amino acids. The CDR3 DNA sequence: TGTGCCAGCAGCGTCGCAGGGTCTTATGGCTACACCTTC. This gives the protein CASSVAGSYGYTF.

This clonotype was seen a single time. The rearrangement uses TRBV5-4 and TRBJ2-5; the match to TRBD2 covers 13 bases. This CDR3 spans 15 amino acids. The germline CDR1 and CDR2 sequences are SGHNT and YYREEE (reference sequence). The V gene end was trimmed by 2 bases and the J gene end by 3 bases; junction bases not matched to a gene: 1. CDR3 sequence: CASSFGLAGEETQYF. CDR3 DNA sequence: TGTGCCAGCAGCTTTGGACTAGCGGGGGAAGAGACCCAGTACTTC.

This rearrangement joins TRBV25-1 to TRBJ1-1; D call uncertain. Trimming removed 8 bases at V and 5 bases at J, with 18 bases between. Per germline, CDR1 MGHDK and CDR2 SYGVNS. The CDR3 runs to 14 residues. CDR3 nucleotides: TGTGCCAGCCTCTCACTCGACTCGGAGACTGAAGCTTTCTTT. This sequence encodes CASLSLDSETEAFF.

The chain carries TRBV5-6 and TRBJ2-5; D possibly uses TRBD1 or TRBD2 (5 bases each). V was pared by 7 bases and J by 2 bases, with 12 bases between. Germline CDR1 SGHDT, CDR2 YYEEEE. The CDR3 contains 13 residues. The CDR3, as DNA: TGTGCCAGCGCTCGGGACGGTCAAGAGACCCAGTACTTC. Its protein product is CASARDGQETQYF.

V usage is TRBV27 and J usage is TRBJ1-1; no clear D gene. Germline V lookup: CDR1 MNHEY, CDR2 SMNVEV (reference sequence). The V end lost 10 bases, the J end lost 1 base, and 13 bases lay between the germline ends. The CDR3 extends over 13 amino acids. The CDR3 bases are TGTGCCACCCAAAGTCGGGGGAACACTGAAGCTTTCTTT. Protein product: CATQSRGNTEAFF.

The chain combines TRBV24-1 with TRBJ2-2; the D is unclear. Trimming pared 0 bases from V and 4 bases from J, leaving 20 bases between. The CDR3 runs to 19 residues. Germline assignment: CDR1 KGHDR and CDR2 SFDVKD. The CDR3 nucleotides read TGTGCCACCAGTGATTTGTCCCCCGGACGGCCCCGAGGCACCGGGGAGCTGTTTTTT. As protein: CATSDLSPGRPRGTGELFF.

This clonotype was detected once. The chain joins TRBV4-1 to TRBJ2-5, with D perhaps being TRBD1 or TRBD2 (5 bases each). V lost 1 base and J lost 3, with 18 bases in between. The germline V gene has CDR1 MGHRA and CDR2 YSYEKL. This CDR3 has 17 residues. The CDR3 here is CASSQVVRGGRKETQYF. The DNA for the CDR3 is TGCGCCAGCAGCCAAGTGGTGAGGGGTGGTCGAAAAGAGACCCAGTACTTC.

V gene TRBV20-1 combines with J gene TRBJ2-7, with 13 bases identical to TRBD2. The J segment lost 6 bases and the V segment lost 1 base, leaving 9 bases of the junction unmatched. CDR1 DFQATT and CDR2 SNEGSKA come from the germline V gene (reference sequence). The CDR3 length is 16 residues. CDR3 nucleotide sequence: TGCAGTGCTAGAGCGGATGGGACTAGCGGGAAGCTCGAGCAGTACTTC. Amino acids: CSARADGTSGKLEQYF.

The chain is built from TRBV20-1 and TRBJ1-6, with a weak D call TRBD1 (5 bases). The length of the CDR3 is 14 residues. Germline V lookup: CDR1 DFQATT, CDR2 SNEGSKA (reference sequence). V lost 0 bases, J lost 7 bases, and 10 bases lay in between. The CDR3 reads CSARDPRANSPLHF. The CDR3 coding sequence is TGCAGTGCTAGAGATCCCAGGGCGAATTCACCCCTCCACTTT.

This clonotype was seen just once. One end of the junction fails to match germline, which may point to a read error. The chain couples TRBV7-7 to TRBJ1-5, with a possible D match to TRBD1 (5 bases). The germline gives CDR1 SSHAT, CDR2 FNYEAQ (reference sequence). This CDR3 has 13 amino acids. CDR3 nucleotides: TGTGCTAGCAGTCGGGGGGTCAATCAGCCCCAGCATTTT. As protein: CASSRGVNQPQHF. The full variable domain, completed using reference TRBV7-7 and TRBJ1-5, is GAGVSQSPRYKVTKRGQDVTLRCDPISSHATLYWYQQALGQGPEFLTYFNYEAQPDKSGLPSDRFSAERPEGSISTLTIQRTEQRDSAMYRCASSRGVNQPQHFGDGTRLSIL.

V and J are TRBV20-1 and TRBJ2-1, with D possibly TRBD2 on 5 matching bases. V was pared by 2 bases and J by 9 bases, with 11 bases between. The CDR3 is 12 residues long. Germline CDR1 reads DFQATT; CDR2 reads SNEGSKA (reference sequence). This CDR3 reads CSARTRASEQFF. CDR3 DNA sequence: TGCAGTGCTAGAACTAGGGCTAGTGAGCAGTTCTTC.

The V and J genes are TRBV13 and TRBJ2-7, with D perhaps TRBD1 or TRBD2 (5 bases each). Trimming stripped 6 bases from V and 2 bases from J, with 17 bases between. The CDR3 extends over 15 amino acids. CDR1 is PRHDT and CDR2 is FYEKMQ in the germline V gene (reference sequence). As DNA, the CDR3 is TGTGCCAGCAGACGCCGTCAGGGAGACCCCTACGAGCAGTACTTC. Protein product: CASRRRQGDPYEQYF.